These 2 T cell receptor beta chains came from one sample sequenced in a study of tumor and adjacent non-tumor tissue in lung cancer. The library came from three nested PCR rounds adapted from ARM-PCR protocols. MiXCR, applied by TCRdb to the multiplex PCR reads, yields one record per CDR3 protein. The table shows about 70,000 distinct CDR3 sequences, with 60% to 75% occurring only once. RNA was extracted from bulk tissue without any cell sorting. Sequenced: lung tumor tissue. These receptors were obtained from a man aged 55 to 70 with non-small cell lung cancer.

The chain recombines TRBV6-1 with TRBJ2-4; tentatively, D is TRBD1 (6 bases). V was pared by 3 bases and J by 1 base, with 10 bases between. The germline CDR1 and CDR2 sequences are MNHNS and SASEGT. The CDR3 is 15 residues long. The CDR3 protein is CASSDGQLAKNIQYF. Written as DNA, the CDR3 is TGTGCCAGCAGTGATGGACAGTTGGCCAAAAACATTCAGTACTTC.

V gene TRBV11-3 combines with J gene TRBJ2-2, with 7 bases lining up with TRBD1. Germline CDR1 and CDR2: SGHNT and YENEEA. The V and J ends lost 5 bases and 8 bases, in that order; junction bases with no gene match: 14. The CDR3 is made up of 16 amino acids. The CDR3 protein is CASSLSRDSIGGELFF. The DNA of the CDR3 is TGTGCCAGCAGCCTGTCCCGGGACAGTATCGGAGGGGAGCTGTTTTTT. Complete variable domain (other parts from reference TRBV11-3 and TRBJ2-2): EAGVVQSPRYKIIEKKQPVAFWCNPISGHNTLYWYLQNLGQGPELLIRYENEEAVDDSQLPKDRFSAERLKGVDSTLKIQPAELGDSAVYLCASSLSRDSIGGELFFGEGSRLTVL.